This TCR beta chain was captured in a study of CD8 T cells in ankylosing spondylitis. Study-level points and caveats: According to the report, clones linked to the disease were significantly enriched in matched synovial fluid samples taken from ankylosing spondylitis patients. Seven to nine highly homologous variants formed a TCR beta motif that appeared characteristic of ankylosing spondylitis blood.

TCRdb re-analysed the 5' RACE reads in MiXCR, keeping a single row per CDR3 protein. This sample has about 350,000 distinct CDR3 sequences, with approximately 22% found just once. Points on this clonotype: What it recognizes is unknown.

Input material: blood, either unsorted or a sorted T cell fraction (not recorded which). This receptor was obtained from a male donor with ankylosing spondylitis or in good health (not recorded which).

Here the CDR3 reads CASSSGYEDTQYF. The CDR3 coding sequence is TGTGCCAGCAGCTCTGGATATGAAGATACGCAGTATTTT. The chain employs TRBV11-2 and TRBJ2-3; D is unresolved. The CDR3 consists of 13 residues. Germline V lookup: CDR1 SGHAT, CDR2 FQNNGV. V was pared by 4 bases and J by 5 bases, with 10 bases between.